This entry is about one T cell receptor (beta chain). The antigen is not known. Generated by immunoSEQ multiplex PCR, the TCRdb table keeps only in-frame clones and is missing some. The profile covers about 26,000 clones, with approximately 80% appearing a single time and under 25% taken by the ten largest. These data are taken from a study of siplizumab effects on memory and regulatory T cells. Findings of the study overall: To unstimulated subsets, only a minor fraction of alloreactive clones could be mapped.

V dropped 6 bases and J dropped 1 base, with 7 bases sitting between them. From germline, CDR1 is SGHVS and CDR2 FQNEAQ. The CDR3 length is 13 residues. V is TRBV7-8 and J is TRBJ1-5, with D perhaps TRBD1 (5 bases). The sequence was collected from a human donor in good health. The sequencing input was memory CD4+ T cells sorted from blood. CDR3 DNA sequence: TGTGCCAGCAGGCGGGACAGCAATCAGCCCCAGCATTTT. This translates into CASRRDSNQPQHF.